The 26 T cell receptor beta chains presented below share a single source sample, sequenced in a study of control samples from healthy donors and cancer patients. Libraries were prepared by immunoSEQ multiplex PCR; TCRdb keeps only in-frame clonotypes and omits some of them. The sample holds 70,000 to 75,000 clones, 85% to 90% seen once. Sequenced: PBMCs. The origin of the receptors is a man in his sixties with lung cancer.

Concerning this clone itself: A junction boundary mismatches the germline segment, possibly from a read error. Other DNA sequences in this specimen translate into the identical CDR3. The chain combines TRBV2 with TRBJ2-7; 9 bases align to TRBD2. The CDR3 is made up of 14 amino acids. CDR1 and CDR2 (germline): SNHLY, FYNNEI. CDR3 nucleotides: TGTGCCAGCAGTGAAGGTGCGGGGGGGTACGAGCAATACTTC. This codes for CASSEGAGGYEQYF.

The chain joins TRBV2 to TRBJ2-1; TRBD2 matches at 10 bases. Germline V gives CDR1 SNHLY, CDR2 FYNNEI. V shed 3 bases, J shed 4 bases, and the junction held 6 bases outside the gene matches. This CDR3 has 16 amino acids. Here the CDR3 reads CASSEGERGGYNEQFF. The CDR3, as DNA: TGTGCCAGCAGTGAGGGAGAGCGGGGGGGTTACAATGAGCAGTTCTTC.

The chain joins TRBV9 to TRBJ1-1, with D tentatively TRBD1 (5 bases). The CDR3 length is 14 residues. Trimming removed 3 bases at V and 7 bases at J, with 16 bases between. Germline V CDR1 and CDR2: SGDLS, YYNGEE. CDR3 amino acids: CASSGGWGEGEAFF. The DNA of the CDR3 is TGTGCCAGCAGCGGAGGGTGGGGGGAAGGTGAAGCTTTCTTT. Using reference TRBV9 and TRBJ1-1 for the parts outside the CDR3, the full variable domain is DSGVTQTPKHLITATGQRVTLRCSPRSGDLSVYWYQQSLDQGLQFLIQYYNGEERAKGNILERFSAQQFPDLHSELNLSSLELGDSALYFCASSGGWGEGEAFFGQGTRLTVV.

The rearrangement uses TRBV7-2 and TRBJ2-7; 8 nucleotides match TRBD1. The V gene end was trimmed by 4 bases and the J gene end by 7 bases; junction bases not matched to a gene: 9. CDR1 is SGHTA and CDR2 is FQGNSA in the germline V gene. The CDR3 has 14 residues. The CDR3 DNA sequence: TGTGCCAGCAGCTCCGGACAGGGTACAGGGGAGCAGTACGTC. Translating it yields CASSSGQGTGEQYV.

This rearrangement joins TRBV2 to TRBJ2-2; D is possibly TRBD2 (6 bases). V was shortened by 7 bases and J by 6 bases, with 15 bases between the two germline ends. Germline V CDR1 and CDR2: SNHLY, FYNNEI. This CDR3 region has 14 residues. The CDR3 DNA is TGTGCCAGCATTATAGGGCGGGGAGCCGGGGAGCTGTTTTTT. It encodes CASIIGRGAGELFF.

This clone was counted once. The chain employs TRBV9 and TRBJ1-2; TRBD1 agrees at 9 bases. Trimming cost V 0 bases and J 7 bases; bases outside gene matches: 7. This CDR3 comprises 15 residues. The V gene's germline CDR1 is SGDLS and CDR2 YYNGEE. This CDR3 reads CASSVEGTGNSGYTF. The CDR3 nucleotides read TGTGCCAGCAGCGTAGAAGGGACAGGGAACAGTGGCTACACCTTC.

The chain's CDR3 is CASSQDSHRDRFYEKLFF. The DNA of the CDR3 is TGTGCCAGCAGCCAAGATTCCCACCGGGACAGGTTTTATGAAAAACTGTTTTTT. The rearrangement joins TRBV14 to TRBJ1-4; 8 bases map to TRBD1. V lost 0 bases to trimming and J lost 6 bases; unmatched junction nucleotides: 12. The CDR3 totals 18 residues. Germline V gene lookup returns CDR1 SGHDN and CDR2 FVKESK.

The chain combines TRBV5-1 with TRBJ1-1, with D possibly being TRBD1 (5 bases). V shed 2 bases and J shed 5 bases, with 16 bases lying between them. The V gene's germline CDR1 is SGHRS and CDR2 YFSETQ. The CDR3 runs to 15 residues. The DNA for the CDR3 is TGCGCCAGCAGCTTAGGGTCAGGGCGGGTAACTGAAGCTTTCTTT. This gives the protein CASSLGSGRVTEAFF.

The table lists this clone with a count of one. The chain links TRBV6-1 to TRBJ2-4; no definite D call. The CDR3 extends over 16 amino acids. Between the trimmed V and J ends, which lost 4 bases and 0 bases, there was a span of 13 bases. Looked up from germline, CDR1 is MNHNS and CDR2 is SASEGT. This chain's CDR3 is CASSARAIEAKNIQYF. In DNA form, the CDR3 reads TGTGCCAGCAGTGCTAGGGCAATAGAAGCCAAAAACATTCAGTACTTC.

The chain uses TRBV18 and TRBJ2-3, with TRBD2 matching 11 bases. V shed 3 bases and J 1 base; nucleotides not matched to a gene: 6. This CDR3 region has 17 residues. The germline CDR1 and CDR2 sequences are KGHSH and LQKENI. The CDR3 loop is CASSPRVTSGGTDTQYF. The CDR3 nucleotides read TGTGCCAGCTCACCGCGGGTGACTAGCGGGGGCACAGATACGCAGTATTTT.

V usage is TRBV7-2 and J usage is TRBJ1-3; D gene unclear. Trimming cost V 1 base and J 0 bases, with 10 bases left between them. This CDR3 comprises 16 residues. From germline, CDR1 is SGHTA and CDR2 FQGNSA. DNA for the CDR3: TGTGCCAGCAGCTTAGTACCCAGTCTCTCTGGAAACACCATATATTTT. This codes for CASSLVPSLSGNTIYF.

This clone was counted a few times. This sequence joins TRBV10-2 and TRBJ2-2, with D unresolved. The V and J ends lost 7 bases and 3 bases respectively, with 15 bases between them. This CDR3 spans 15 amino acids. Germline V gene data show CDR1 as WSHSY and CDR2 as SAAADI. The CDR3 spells CASTETLRYTGELFF. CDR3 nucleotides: TGCGCCAGCACCGAGACTCTTAGGTACACCGGGGAGCTGTTTTTT.

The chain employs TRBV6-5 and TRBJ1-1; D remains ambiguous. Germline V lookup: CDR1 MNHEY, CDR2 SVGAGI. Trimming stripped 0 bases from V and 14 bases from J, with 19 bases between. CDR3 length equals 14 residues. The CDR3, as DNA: TGTGCCAGCAGTTACTCTTCGGACGCTGTTGGAACCTTCTTT. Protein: CASSYSSDAVGTFF.

The CDR3 here is CASSFSQTEAFF. CDR3 coding DNA: TGTGCCAGCAGCTTTTCCCAGACTGAAGCTTTCTTT. V usage is TRBV11-2 and J usage is TRBJ1-1; D remains unclear. Germline loops: CDR1 SGHAT, CDR2 FQNNGV. Trimming removed 3 bases at V and 5 bases at J, with 7 bases between. The CDR3 runs to 12 residues.

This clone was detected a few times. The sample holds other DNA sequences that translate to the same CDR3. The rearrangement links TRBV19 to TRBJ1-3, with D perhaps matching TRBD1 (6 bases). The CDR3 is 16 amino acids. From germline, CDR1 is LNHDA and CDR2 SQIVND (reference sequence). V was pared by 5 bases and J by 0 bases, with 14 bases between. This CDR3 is CASSPLQGSSGNTIYF. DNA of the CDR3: TGTGCCAGTAGTCCATTACAGGGATCCTCTGGAAACACCATATATTTT.

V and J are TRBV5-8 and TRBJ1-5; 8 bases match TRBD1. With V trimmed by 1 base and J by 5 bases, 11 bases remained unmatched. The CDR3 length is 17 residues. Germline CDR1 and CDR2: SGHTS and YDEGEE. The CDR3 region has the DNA TGTGCCAGCAGCTTGTCTTTACAGACAGGGGCCGATCAGCCCCAGCATTTT. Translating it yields CASSLSLQTGADQPQHF.

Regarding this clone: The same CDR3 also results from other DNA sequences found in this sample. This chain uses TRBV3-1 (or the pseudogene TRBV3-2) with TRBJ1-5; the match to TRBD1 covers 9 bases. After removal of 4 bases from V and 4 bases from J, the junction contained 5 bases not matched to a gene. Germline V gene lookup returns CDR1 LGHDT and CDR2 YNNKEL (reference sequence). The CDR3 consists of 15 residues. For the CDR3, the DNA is TGTGCCAGCAGCCTGGGACAGGGTAAGAATCAGCCCCAGCATTTT. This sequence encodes CASSLGQGKNQPQHF.

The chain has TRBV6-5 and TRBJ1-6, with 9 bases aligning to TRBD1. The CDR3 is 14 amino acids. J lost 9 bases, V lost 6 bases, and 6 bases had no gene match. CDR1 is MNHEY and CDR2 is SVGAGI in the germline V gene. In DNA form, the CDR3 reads TGTGCCAGCAGCCCCCGGGACAGGGTTTCACCCCTCCACTTT. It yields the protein CASSPRDRVSPLHF.

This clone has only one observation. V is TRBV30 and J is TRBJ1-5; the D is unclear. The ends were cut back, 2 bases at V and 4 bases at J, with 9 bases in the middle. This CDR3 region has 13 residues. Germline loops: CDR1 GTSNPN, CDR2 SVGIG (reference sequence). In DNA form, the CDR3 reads TGTGCCTGGAGTACGTCAGCTAATCAGCCCCAGCATTTT. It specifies CAWSTSANQPQHF.

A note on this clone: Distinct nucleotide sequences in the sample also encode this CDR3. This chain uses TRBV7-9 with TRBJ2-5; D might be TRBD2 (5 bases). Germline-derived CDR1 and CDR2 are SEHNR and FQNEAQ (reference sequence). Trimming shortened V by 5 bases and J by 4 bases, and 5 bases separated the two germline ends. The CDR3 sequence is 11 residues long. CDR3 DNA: TGTGCCAGCAGCCGGGGAGAGACCCAGTACTTC. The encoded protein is CASSRGETQYF. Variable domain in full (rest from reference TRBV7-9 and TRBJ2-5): DTGVSQNPRHKITKRGQNVTFRCDPISEHNRLYWYRQTLGQGPEFLTYFQNEAQLEKSRLLSDRFSAERPKGSFSTLEIQRTEQGDSAMYLCASSRGETQYFGPGTRLLVL.

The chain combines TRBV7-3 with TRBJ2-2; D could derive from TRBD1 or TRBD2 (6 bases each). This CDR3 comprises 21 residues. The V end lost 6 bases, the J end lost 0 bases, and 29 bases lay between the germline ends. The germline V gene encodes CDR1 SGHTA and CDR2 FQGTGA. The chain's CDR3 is CASRSRGGGWQTLANTGELFF. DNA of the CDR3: TGTGCCAGCAGATCTCGAGGGGGAGGTTGGCAGACGCTTGCGAACACCGGGGAGCTGTTTTTT.

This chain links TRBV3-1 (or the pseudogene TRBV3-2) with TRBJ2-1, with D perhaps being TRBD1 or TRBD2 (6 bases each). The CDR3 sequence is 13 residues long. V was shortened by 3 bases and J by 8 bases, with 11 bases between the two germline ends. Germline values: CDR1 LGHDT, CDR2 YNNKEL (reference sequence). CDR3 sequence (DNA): TGTGCCAGCAGCCAGGGGGGCCTGGATGAGCAGTTCTTC. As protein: CASSQGGLDEQFF.

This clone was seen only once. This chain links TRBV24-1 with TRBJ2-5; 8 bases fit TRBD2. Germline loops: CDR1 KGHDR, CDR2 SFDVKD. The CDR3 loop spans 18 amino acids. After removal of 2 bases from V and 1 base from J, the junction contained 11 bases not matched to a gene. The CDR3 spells CATSDWFGGGYLQETQYF. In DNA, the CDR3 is TGTGCCACCAGTGATTGGTTCGGGGGGGGATATCTCCAAGAGACCCAGTACTTC.

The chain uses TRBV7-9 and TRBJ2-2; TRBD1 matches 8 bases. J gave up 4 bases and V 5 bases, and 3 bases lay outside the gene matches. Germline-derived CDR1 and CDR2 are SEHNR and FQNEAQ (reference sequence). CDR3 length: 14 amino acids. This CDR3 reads CASSRTGGTGELFF. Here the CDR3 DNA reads TGTGCCAGCAGCCGTACAGGGGGCACCGGGGAGCTGTTTTTT.

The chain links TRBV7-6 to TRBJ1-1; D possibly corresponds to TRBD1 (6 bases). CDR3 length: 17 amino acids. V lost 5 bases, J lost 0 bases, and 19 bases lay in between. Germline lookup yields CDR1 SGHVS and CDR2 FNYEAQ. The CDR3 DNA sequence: TGTGCCAGCAGCCCACGACAGGCGGAGGGGGTGAACACTGAAGCTTTCTTT. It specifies CASSPRQAEGVNTEAFF.

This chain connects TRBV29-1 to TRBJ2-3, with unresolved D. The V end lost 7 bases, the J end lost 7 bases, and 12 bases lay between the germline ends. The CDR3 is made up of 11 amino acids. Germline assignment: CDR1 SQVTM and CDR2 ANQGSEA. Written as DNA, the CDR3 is TGCAGCGACCGGGCCACGCATACGCAGTATTTT. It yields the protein CSDRATHTQYF.